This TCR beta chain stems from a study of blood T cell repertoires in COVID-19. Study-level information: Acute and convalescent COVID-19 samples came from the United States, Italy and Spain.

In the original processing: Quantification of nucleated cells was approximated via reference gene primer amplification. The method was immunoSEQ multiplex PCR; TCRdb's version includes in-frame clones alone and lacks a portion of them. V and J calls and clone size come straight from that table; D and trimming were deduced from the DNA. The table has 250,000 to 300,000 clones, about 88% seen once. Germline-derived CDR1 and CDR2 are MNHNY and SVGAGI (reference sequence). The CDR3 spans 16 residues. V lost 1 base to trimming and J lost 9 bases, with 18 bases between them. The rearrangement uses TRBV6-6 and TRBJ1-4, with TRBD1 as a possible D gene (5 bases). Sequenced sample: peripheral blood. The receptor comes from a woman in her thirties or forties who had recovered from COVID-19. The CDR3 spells CASSYFAGGDAQKLFF. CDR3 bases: TGTGCCAGCAGTTACTTTGCCGGGGGGGACGCTCAAAAACTGTTTTTT.